Below are 12 T cell receptor beta chains sequenced from a single sample in a study of neoadjuvant anti-PD-1 for oral cavity cancer. The time point was: after neoadjuvant nivolumab, at surgical resection. Clones were sequenced by immunoSEQ multiplex PCR, and TCRdb holds only the in-frame ones, with some missing. The sample holds over 65,000 clones, 80% to 90% seen once. Specimen: PBMCs, collected after nivolumab (anti-PD-1) treatment. Receptors originate from a person between 35 and 79 years old with oral cavity squamous cell carcinoma.

The chain carries TRBV7-8 and TRBJ2-2, with D hard to call. Trimming shortened V by 1 base and J by 7 bases, and 19 bases separated the two germline ends. This CDR3 is built from 17 residues. Germline V gene data show CDR1 as SGHVS and CDR2 as FQNEAQ. CDR3 protein: CASSLGSISIPSGELFF. DNA for the CDR3: TGTGCCAGCAGCTTAGGGAGTATTAGTATCCCGAGCGGGGAGCTGTTTTTT.

CDR3 sequence reads: CASSRTGVVGGSSYEQYF. CDR3 DNA sequence: TGTGCCAGTAGCCGGACAGGGGTAGTGGGAGGGAGCTCCTACGAGCAGTACTTC. This chain uses TRBV19 with TRBJ2-7; 9 bases fit TRBD1. The V gene end was trimmed by 6 bases and the J gene end by 0 bases; junction bases not matched to a gene: 15. The CDR3 is 18 amino acids. CDR1 and CDR2 (germline): LNHDA, SQIVND (reference sequence).

The rearrangement joins TRBV11-2 to TRBJ2-7; D may match TRBD1 or TRBD2 (5 bases each). Germline CDR1 is SGHAT and CDR2 is FQNNGV. This CDR3 comprises 15 residues. The V end was cut by 2 bases, the J end by 3 bases, with 14 bases between. The CDR3 here is CASSLNGNGGYEQYF. The DNA for the CDR3 is TGTGCCAGCAGCTTAAACGGGAATGGGGGCTACGAGCAGTACTTC.

The chain uses TRBV28 and TRBJ2-7; tentatively, D is TRBD1 or TRBD2 (6 bases each). Trimming removed 2 bases at V and 4 bases at J, with 12 bases between. Germline V lookup: CDR1 MDHEN, CDR2 SYDVKM. CDR3 length equals 14 residues. CDR3 sequence (DNA): TGTGCCAGCAGTTTAAGGGGGGTTGGGTACGAGCAGTACTTC. Its protein is CASSLRGVGYEQYF.

This chain links TRBV5-5 with TRBJ1-1; D is ambiguous. V was pared by 2 bases and J by 4 bases, with 9 bases between. Germline lookup yields CDR1 SGHKS and CDR2 YYEKEE (reference sequence). The CDR3 consists of 13 residues. This CDR3 is CASSFRASTEAFF. CDR3 nucleotide sequence: TGTGCCAGCAGCTTTCGTGCGAGCACTGAAGCTTTCTTT.

V gene TRBV13 combines with J gene TRBJ2-1, with 9 bases fitting TRBD1. V was pared by 5 bases and J by 4 bases, with 6 bases of the junction left unmatched. There are 15 residues in the CDR3. Germline assignment: CDR1 PRHDT and CDR2 FYEKMQ (reference sequence). CDR3 amino acids: CASSPDRGTYNEQFF. In DNA, the CDR3 is TGTGCCAGCAGCCCTGACAGGGGGACTTACAATGAGCAGTTCTTC.

The chain combines TRBV4-1 with TRBJ2-2, with D perhaps being TRBD1 or TRBD2 (6 bases each). The CDR3 is 17 amino acids. Germline-derived CDR1 and CDR2 are MGHRA and YSYEKL. V lost 1 base, J lost 0 bases, and 12 bases lay in between. For the CDR3, the DNA is TGCGCCAGCAGCCAAGCGTTGGGGGGCCCGAACACCGGGGAGCTGTTTTTT. Its protein product is CASSQALGGPNTGELFF.

The V and J genes are TRBV2 and TRBJ2-3; D is undetermined. The V end lost 1 base, the J end lost 5 bases, and 10 bases lay between the germline ends. CDR1 is SNHLY and CDR2 is FYNNEI in the germline V gene. This CDR3 has 14 residues. The CDR3 nucleotides are TGTGCCAGCAGTGAAGGGCACCTCGGAGATACGCAGTATTTT. It codes for CASSEGHLGDTQYF.

This chain joins TRBV7-9 and TRBJ2-7; D remains ambiguous. This CDR3 contains 15 residues. Trimming took 1 base from V and 4 from J, leaving 14 bases between them. Germline assignment: CDR1 SEHNR and CDR2 FQNEAQ (reference sequence). The CDR3 loop reads CASSLGVSWGYEQYF. CDR3 in DNA: TGTGCCAGCAGCTTAGGTGTGTCGTGGGGATACGAGCAGTACTTC.

The V call is TRBV28, the J call TRBJ2-2; maybe TRBD1 (6 bases). The CDR3 runs to 14 residues. Trimming cost V 6 bases and J 2 bases, with 10 bases left between them. The germline V gene encodes CDR1 MDHEN and CDR2 SYDVKM. CDR3: CASSATGNTGELFF. The CDR3, as DNA: TGTGCCAGCAGCGCGACAGGCAACACCGGGGAGCTGTTTTTT.

This sequence joins TRBV25-1 and TRBJ1-1, with TRBD1 matching over 7 bases. The length of the CDR3 is 13 residues. CDR1 and CDR2 (germline): MGHDK, SYGVNS. Germline trimming cut 6 bases from V and 5 bases from J; bases unmatched to any gene: 6. In DNA form, the CDR3 reads TGTGCCAGCAGGCTACAGGGGAGGACTGAAGCTTTCTTT. Residues: CASRLQGRTEAFF.

This chain uses TRBV7-6 with TRBJ2-1, with unresolved D. This CDR3 is 13 amino acids long. Germline V gene sequence: CDR1 SGHVS, CDR2 FNYEAQ. Trimming shortened V by 4 bases and J by 9 bases, and 13 bases separated the two germline ends. The CDR3 bases are TGTGCCAGCAGCTCCTTAGAGGTTGGTGAGCAGTTCTTC. Protein: CASSSLEVGEQFF. The whole variable domain, filled in from reference TRBV7-6 and TRBJ2-1, reads GAGVSQSPRYKVTKRGQDVALRCDPISGHVSLYWYRQALGQGPEFLTYFNYEAQQDKSGLPNDRFSAERPEGSISTLTIQRTEQRDSAMYRCASSSLEVGEQFFGPGTRLTVL.